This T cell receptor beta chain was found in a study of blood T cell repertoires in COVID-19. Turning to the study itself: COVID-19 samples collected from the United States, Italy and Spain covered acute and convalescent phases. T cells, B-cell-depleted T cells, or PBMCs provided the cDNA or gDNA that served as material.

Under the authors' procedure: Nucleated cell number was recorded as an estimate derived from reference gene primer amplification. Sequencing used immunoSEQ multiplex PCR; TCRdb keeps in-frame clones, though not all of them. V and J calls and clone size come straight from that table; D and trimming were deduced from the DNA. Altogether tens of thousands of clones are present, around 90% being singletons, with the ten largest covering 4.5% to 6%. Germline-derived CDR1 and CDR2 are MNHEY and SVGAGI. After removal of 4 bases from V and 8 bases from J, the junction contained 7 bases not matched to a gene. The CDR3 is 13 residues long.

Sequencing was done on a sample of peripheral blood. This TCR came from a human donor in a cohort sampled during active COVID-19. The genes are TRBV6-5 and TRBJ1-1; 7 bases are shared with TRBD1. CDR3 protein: CASSLPPGQEAFF. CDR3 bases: TGTGCCAGCAGTTTACCCCCGGGACAGGAAGCTTTCTTT.